Detailed here is one TCR beta chain. This record comes from a study of CD8 T cells in Susac syndrome. V lost 10 bases to trimming and J lost 2 bases, with 15 bases between them. Germline CDR1 and CDR2: MNHEY and SVGAGI. CDR3 length: 14 residues. Random hexamers served to reverse transcribe roughly 0.45 to 1 ug RNA. TCRdb analysed the immunoSEQ multiplex PCR reads with MiXCR anew, one entry per CDR3 protein. Altogether approximately 130,000 distinct CDR3 sequences are present, more than 75% being singletons, with the ten largest covering under 0.25%. V is TRBV6-5 and J is TRBJ2-1; tentatively, D is TRBD1 or TRBD2 (5 bases each). The source is a human donor with multiple sclerosis. Sequencing used CD8+ T cells from PBMCs. CDR3: CATAGTPTYNEQFF. Written as DNA, the CDR3 is TGTGCCACGGCCGGGACGCCAACCTACAATGAGCAGTTCTTC.